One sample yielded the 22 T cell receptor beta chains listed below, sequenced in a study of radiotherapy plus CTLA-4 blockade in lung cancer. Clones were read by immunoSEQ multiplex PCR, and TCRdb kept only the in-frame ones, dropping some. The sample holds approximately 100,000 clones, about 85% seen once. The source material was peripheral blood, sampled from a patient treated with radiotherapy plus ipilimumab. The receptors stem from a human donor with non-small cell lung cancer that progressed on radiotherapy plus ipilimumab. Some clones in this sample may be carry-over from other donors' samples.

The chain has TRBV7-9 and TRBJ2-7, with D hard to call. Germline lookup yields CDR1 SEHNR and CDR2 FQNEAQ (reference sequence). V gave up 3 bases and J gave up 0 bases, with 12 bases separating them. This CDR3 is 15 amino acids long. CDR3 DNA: TGTGCCAGCAGCTTGTCCTCACTAAGCTCCTACGAGCAGTACTTC. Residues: CASSLSSLSSYEQYF.

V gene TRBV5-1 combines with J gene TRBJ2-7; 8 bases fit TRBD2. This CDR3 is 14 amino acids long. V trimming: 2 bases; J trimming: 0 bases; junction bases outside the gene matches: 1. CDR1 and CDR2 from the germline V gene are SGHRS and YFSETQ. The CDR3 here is CASSFSGDSYEQYF. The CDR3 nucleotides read TGCGCCAGCAGCTTTAGCGGGGACTCCTACGAGCAGTACTTC. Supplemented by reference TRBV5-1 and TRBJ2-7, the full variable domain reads KAGVTQTPRYLIKTRGQQVTLSCSPISGHRSVSWYQQTPGQGLQFLFEYFSETQRNKGNFPGRFSGRQFSNSRSEMNVSTLELGDSALYLCASSFSGDSYEQYFGPGTRLTVT.

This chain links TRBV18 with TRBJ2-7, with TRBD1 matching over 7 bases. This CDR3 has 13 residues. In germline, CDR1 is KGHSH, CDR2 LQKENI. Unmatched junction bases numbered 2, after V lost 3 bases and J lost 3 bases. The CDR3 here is CASSPDRLYEQYF. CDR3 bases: TGTGCCAGCTCACCGGACAGGCTCTACGAGCAGTACTTC.

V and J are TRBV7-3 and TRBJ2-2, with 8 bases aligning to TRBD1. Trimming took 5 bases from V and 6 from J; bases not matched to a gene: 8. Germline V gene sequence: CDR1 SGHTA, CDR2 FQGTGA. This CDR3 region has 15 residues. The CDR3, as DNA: TGTGCCAGCAGCGCAGGGGGCTGGTCAGCCGGGGAGCTGTTTTTT. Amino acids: CASSAGGWSAGELFF.

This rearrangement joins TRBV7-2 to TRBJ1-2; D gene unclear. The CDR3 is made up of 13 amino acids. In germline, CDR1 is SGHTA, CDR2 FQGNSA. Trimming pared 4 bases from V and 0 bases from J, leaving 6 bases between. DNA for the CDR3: TGTGCCAGCAGCTCCAGCTCTAACTATGGCTACACCTTC. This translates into CASSSSSNYGYTF.

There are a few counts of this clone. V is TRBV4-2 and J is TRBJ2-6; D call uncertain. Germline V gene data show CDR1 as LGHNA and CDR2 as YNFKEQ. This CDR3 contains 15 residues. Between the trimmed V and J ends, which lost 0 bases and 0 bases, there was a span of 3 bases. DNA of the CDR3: TGTGCCAGCAGCCAAGATAACTCTGGGGCCAACGTCCTGACTTTC. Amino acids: CASSQDNSGANVLTF.

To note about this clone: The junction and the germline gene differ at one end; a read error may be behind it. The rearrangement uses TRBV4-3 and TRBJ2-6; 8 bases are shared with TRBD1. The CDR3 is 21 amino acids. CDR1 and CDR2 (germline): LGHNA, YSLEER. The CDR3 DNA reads TGCGCCAGCAGCCAAGAGTTGAGTTTTGGGACAGGACGCTCTGGGGCCGACGTCCTGACTTTC. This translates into CASSQELSFGTGRSGADVLTF.

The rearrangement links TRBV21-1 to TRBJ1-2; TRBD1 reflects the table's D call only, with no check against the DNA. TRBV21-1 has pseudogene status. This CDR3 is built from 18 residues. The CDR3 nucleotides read TGTGCCAGCTTCCTCCCTACCGGACAGGGGGCCTATAGCTATGGCTACACCTTC. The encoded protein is CASFLPTGQGAYSYGYTF.

Written as DNA, the CDR3 is TGTGCCAGCAGTCCCTCGTCGGGGACAGGGCTTTACTACGAGCAGTACTTC. It translates to CASSPSSGTGLYYEQYF. The chain is built from TRBV27 and TRBJ2-7; 9 nucleotides match TRBD1. The V gene's germline CDR1 is MNHEY and CDR2 SMNVEV (reference sequence). V was clipped by 5 bases and J by 3 bases; unmatched bases: 14. The CDR3 is 17 amino acids.

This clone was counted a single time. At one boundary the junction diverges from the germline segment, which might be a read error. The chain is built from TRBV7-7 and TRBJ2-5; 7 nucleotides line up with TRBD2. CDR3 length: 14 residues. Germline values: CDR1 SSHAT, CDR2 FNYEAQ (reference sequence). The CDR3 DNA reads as TGTGCTAGCAGCTTGGGAGGGTACCAAGAGACCCAGTACTTC. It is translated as CASSLGGYQETQYF.

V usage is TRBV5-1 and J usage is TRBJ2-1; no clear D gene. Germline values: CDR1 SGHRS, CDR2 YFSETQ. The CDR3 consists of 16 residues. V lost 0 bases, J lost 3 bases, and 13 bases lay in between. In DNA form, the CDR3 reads TGCGCCAGCAGCTTGGTTGGGGTCCGGATCTACAATGAGCAGTTCTTC. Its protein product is CASSLVGVRIYNEQFF.

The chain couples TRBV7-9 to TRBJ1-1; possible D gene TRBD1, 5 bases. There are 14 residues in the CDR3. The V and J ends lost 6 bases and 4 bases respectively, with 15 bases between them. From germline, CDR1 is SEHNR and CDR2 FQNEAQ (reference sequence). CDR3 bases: TGTGCCAGCAGGGAGGATGGGGGTGTCACTGAAGCTTTCTTT. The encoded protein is CASREDGGVTEAFF.

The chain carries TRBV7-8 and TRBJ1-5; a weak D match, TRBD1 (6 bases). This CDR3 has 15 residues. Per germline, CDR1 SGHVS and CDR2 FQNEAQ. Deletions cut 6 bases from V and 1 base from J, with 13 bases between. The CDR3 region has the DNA TGTGCCAGCAGTCCACAGGGAGGCAGCAATCAGCCCCAGCATTTT. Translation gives CASSPQGGSNQPQHF. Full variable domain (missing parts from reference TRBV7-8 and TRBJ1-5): GAGVSQSPRYKVAKRGQDVALRCDPISGHVSLFWYQQALGQGPEFLTYFQNEAQLDKSGLPSDRFFAERPEGSVSTLKIQRTQQEDSAVYLCASSPQGGSNQPQHFGDGTRLSIL.

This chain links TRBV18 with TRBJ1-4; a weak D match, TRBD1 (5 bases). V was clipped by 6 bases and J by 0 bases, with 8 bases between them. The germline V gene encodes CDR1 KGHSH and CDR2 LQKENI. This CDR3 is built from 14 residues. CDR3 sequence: CASSQTATNEKLFF. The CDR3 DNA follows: TGTGCCAGCTCGCAGACAGCAACTAATGAAAAACTGTTTTTT.

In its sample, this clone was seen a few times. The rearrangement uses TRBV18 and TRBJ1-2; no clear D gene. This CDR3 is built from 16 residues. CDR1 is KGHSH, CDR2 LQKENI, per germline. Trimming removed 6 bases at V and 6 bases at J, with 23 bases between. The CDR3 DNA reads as TGTGCCAGCTCTCAACAACAGACACTCGGGGAACATGGCTACACCTTC. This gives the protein CASSQQQTLGEHGYTF.

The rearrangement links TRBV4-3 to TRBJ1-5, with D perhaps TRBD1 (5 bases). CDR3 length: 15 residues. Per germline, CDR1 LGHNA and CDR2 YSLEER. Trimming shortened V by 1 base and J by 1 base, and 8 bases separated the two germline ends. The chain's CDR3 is CASSQAPGSNQPQHF. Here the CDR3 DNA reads TGCGCCAGCAGCCAAGCTCCAGGGAGCAATCAGCCCCAGCATTTT.

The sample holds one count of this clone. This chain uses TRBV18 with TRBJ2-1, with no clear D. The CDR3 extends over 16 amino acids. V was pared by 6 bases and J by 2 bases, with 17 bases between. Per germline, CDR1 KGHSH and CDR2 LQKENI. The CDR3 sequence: CASSPGVAAPYNEQFF. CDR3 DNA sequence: TGTGCCAGCTCCCCCGGAGTGGCAGCACCCTACAATGAGCAGTTCTTC.

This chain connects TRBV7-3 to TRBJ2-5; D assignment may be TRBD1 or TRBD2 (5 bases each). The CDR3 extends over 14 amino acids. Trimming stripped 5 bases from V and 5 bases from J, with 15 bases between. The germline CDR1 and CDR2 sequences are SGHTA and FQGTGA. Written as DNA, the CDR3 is TGTGCCAGCAGCGCCGGGGCTACTGTGGAGACCCAGTACTTC. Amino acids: CASSAGATVETQYF. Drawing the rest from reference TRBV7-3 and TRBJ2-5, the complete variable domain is GAGVSQTPSNKVTEKGKYVELRCDPISGHTALYWYRQSLGQGPEFLIYFQGTGAADDSGLPNDRFFAVRPEGSVSTLKIQRTERGDSAVYLCASSAGATVETQYFGPGTRLLVL.

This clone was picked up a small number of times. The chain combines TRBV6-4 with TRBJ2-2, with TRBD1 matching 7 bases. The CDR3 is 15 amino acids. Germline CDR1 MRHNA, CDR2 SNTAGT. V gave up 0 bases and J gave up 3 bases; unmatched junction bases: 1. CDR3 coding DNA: TGTGCCAGCAGTGACTCTACAGGGGACACCGGGGAGCTGTTTTTT. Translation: CASSDSTGDTGELFF.

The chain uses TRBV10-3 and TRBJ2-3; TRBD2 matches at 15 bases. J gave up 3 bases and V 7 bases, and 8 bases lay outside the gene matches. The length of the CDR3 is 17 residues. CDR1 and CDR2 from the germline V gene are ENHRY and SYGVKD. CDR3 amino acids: CAIKRTSGGEATDTQYF. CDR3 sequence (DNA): TGTGCCATCAAGAGGACTAGCGGGGGGGAGGCGACAGATACGCAGTATTTT.

CDR3 bases: TGTGCCAGCCGCCCGGAGCGGAACACTGAAGCTTTCTTT. As protein: CASRPERNTEAFF. The genes are TRBV2 and TRBJ1-1, with D hard to call. This CDR3 spans 13 amino acids. Germline V gene data show CDR1 as SNHLY and CDR2 as FYNNEI. V was clipped by 8 bases and J by 1 base, with 11 bases between them.

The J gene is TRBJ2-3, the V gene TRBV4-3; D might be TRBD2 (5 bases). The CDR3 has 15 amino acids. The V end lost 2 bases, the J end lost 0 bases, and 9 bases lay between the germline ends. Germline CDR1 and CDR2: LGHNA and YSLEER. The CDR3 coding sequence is TGCGCCAGCAGCCAACTACTAGTTAGCACAGATACGCAGTATTTT. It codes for CASSQLLVSTDTQYF.